This section outlines one TCR beta chain sequence together with its context. Its cognate antigen is unknown. This entry comes from a study of cytomegalovirus exposure and HLA in healthy donors. General study results and limits: CMV serostatus was the sole immune exposure data available.

PCR used 60 Vbeta primers and 13 Jbeta primers. Measured with immunoSEQ multiplex PCR; TCRdb has only the in-frame clones, and not every one. The profile shows 95,000 to 120,000 clones, over 65% of them singletons. Between the trimmed V and J ends, which lost 5 bases and 1 base, there was a span of 10 bases. The CDR3 length is 13 residues. Looked up from germline, CDR1 is SGHRS and CDR2 is YFSETQ. The sequenced sample was PBMCs. This TCR was recovered from a young woman in good health and CMV-seronegative. J is TRBJ2-7 and V is TRBV5-1, with D tentatively TRBD2 (6 bases). The CDR3, as DNA: TGCGCCAGCAGATGGGACTTTTCCTACGAGCAGTACTTC. It encodes CASRWDFSYEQYF.